The T cell receptor beta chain described here comes from a study of cytomegalovirus exposure and HLA in healthy donors (dated by TCRdb to between 2016 and 2019). About the study as a whole: The roughly 650 repertoires of the first cohort and the roughly 110 validation repertoires were produced on the same platform, according to a later analysis. The aim of the study was to test whether cataloging public T cell receptors could identify signatures of past pathogen exposure. Along with the roughly 700-subject first cohort, a separate validation cohort of 120 different subjects was used. High-throughput TCR immunosequencing, statistical association of individual TCRs with disease status, and machine learning were combined to predict cytomegalovirus infection status. The study at large found these results: Cytomegalovirus status was reported to be diagnosed by the classifier with high specificity and sensitivity in both the original and validation cohorts. The study gave a list of 150 to 200 TCR beta chains associated with cytomegalovirus. According to the authors, the approach could potentially be generalized to other disease states and immunological phenotypes. The validation cohort had no HLA typing available for a later analysis, so co-occurrence within that cohort was assessed over all 120 or so repertoires. In vitro tests confirmed that three of the cytomegalovirus-associated TCR beta chains recognize cytomegalovirus antigens. In a later analysis, TCRs clustered in the first cohort were found to also tend to co-occur in the 130 or so validation repertoires, with about 94% of cluster scores above 0. Most TCR sequences were observed very rarely across donors, whereas some public TCRs were present in many individuals.

Comment on this clone: Its antigen remains undetermined. Within one base of it there is no much larger clone, and no base qualities were kept.

The donors belonged to the validation cohort of around 120 subjects, which was separate from the approximately 660-subject first cohort. From its cysteine to its phenylalanine, the CDR3 spans 16 amino acids. The kept DNA is CDR3 alone, 48 bases in frame from the first base. V and J are truncated by 0 bases and 8 bases respectively, leaving an intervening sequence of 16 bases. For CDR1 and CDR2, the germline V gene lists SGHTA and FQGNSA. The library was made by the immunoSEQ multiplex PCR assay. From the authors' description of their analysis: A statistical classification framework was developed to diagnose cytomegalovirus status using the catalog of TCR beta chain sequences. TCRdb obtained this table from immuneACCESS and retained in-frame rearrangements with V and J assigned. These tables miss some clones; where compared with another copy, unresolved V genes account for less than half of the shortfall, and the remainder is unexplained. V and J calls and clone size are given by that table; D and trimming were obtained from the DNA. Across this sample there are about 270,000 clones, with 80% to 90% seen only once. 1% of the sample rests with the top ten.

The clonotype was recovered from a woman aged 18-30 years in good health and CMV-seronegative. The chain is assembled from TRBV7-2 and TRBJ1-4; TRBD1 could be the D gene, as 5 bases match. Sequencing was performed on PBMCs. The CDR3 region: CASSLAGGGVKEKLFF. The DNA sequence is as follows: TGTGCCAGCAGCTTAGCGGGTGGGGGGGTGAAAGAAAAACTGTTTTTT.